This T cell receptor beta chain is drawn from a study of blood T cell repertoires in COVID-19. For the study at large: Sample material is recorded as cDNA or gDNA derived from T cells, B-cell-depleted T cells, or PBMCs.

Data came from immunoSEQ multiplex PCR; TCRdb stores just in-frame clones and leaves some out. The table shows 350,000 to 450,000 clones, with around 84% occurring only once. Trimming removed 9 bases from V and 2 bases from J; junction bases left unmatched: 9. The length of the CDR3 is 17 residues. Germline V gene sequence: CDR1 LNHDA, CDR2 SQIVND (reference sequence). The sequence was obtained from a human donor in a cohort sampled during active COVID-19. Sequenced sample: peripheral blood. The chain recombines TRBV19 with TRBJ2-6, with 11 bases that match TRBD1. The CDR3 loop reads CASTRTGGFPGANVLTF. CDR3 in DNA: TGTGCCAGCACCCGGACAGGGGGCTTCCCTGGGGCCAACGTCCTGACTTTC.